These 3 T cell receptor beta chains originate from one sample sequenced in a study of T cell changes during pregnancy in multiple sclerosis. The table came from immunoSEQ multiplex PCR; TCRdb's copy has only in-frame clones and leaves some out. The sample gives about 80,000 clones, around 90% of which show up once; under 1.5% is in the top ten. The sample consisted of peripheral blood, taken before pregnancy. These receptors all stem from a female donor with multiple sclerosis, enrolled in a pregnancy study.

The chain joins TRBV19 to TRBJ2-5, with D possibly TRBD1 on 6 matching bases. The CDR3 is 20 residues long. Germline V gene data show CDR1 as LNHDA and CDR2 as SQIVND (reference sequence). Trimming removed 5 bases from V and 4 bases from J, with 32 bases in between. The CDR3 region has the DNA TGTGCCAGTAGTCAACCCCCCCGACTGGGCCTCAGACAGGTCCCAGAGACCCAGTACTTC. Its translation is CASSQPPRLGLRQVPETQYF.

This clone was counted between two and nine times. The CDR3 DNA is TGTGCCAGCAGCCTAGCGGTCGACGGGGAGCTGTTTTTT. Its translation is CASSLAVDGELFF. V usage is TRBV7-3 and J usage is TRBJ2-2; 7 bases fit TRBD2. This CDR3 has 13 amino acids. Trimming cost V 5 bases and J 7 bases; bases outside gene matches: 4. Germline CDR1 and CDR2: SGHTA and FQGTGA.

This clone has only one observation. The chain couples TRBV12-5 to TRBJ1-2, with TRBD1 as a possible D gene (6 bases). The CDR3 totals 14 residues. The V end lost 6 bases, the J end lost 2 bases, and 13 bases lay between the germline ends. Germline V CDR1 and CDR2: LGHNT, FRNRAP. The chain's CDR3 is CASGDRTGNYGYTF. The CDR3 DNA is TGTGCTAGTGGCGACCGCACAGGGAACTATGGCTACACCTTC.